The clone carrying this T cell receptor (beta chain) was observed a few times. Its antigen is still unknown. The sample comes from a study of vaccination and CD4 T cells after COVID-19. Study details: A median of roughly 72 days (range 14 to 241) separated dose two from the taking of post-vaccine samples. Overall study results and limits: Only after vaccination were a median 86.3% of convalescents' reactive clones seen. Recorded median SARS-CoV-2-reactive clonotype numbers increased from about 20 to 38 without reaching significance.

One entry per CDR3 protein results from TCRdb running MiXCR on the PCR reads. This table has around 20,000 distinct CDR3 sequences, around 57% appearing once. This CDR3 comprises 12 residues. Germline loops: CDR1 DFQATT, CDR2 SNEGSKA (reference sequence). Sequencing was performed on CD4+ T cells from blood, taken before SARS-CoV-2 vaccination. This clonotype originated in a human donor who had recovered from COVID-19. The chain couples TRBV20-1 to TRBJ1-5; D might be TRBD1 (6 bases). CDR3 amino acids: CGVQGSNQPQHF. CDR3 in DNA: TGCGGTGTACAGGGCAGCAATCAGCCCCAGCATTTT.